This note documents a single T cell receptor beta chain sequence. These data originate in a study of T cell changes during pregnancy in multiple sclerosis. The assay was immunoSEQ multiplex PCR, and TCRdb's table has in-frame clones only and misses some. The sample includes some 71,000 clones, roughly nine tenths of them seen just once. Trimming removed 1 base at V and 2 bases at J, with 7 bases between. Germline V gene data show CDR1 as SGHDT and CDR2 as YYEEEE. This CDR3 spans 13 amino acids. Specimen: CD4+ T cells from peripheral blood mononuclear cells, collected in the third trimester of pregnancy. The chain combines TRBV5-6 with TRBJ2-7; no firm D call. The clonotype comes from a female donor in good health, enrolled as a control in a pregnancy study. CDR3 nucleotide sequence: TGTGCCAGCAGCTTGTGGCAGGCCTACGAGCAGTACTTC. This gives the protein CASSLWQAYEQYF.